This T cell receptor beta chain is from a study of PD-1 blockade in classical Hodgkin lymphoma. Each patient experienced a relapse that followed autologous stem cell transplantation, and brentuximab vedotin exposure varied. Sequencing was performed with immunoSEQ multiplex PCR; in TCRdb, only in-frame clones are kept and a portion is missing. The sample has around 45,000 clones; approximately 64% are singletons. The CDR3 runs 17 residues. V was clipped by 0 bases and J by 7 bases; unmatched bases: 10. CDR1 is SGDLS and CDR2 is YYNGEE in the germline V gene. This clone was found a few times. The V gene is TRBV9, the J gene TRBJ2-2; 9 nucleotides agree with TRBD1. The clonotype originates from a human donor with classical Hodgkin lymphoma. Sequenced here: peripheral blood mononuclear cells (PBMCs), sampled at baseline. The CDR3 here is CASSVVSGTGYIGELFF. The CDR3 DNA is TGTGCCAGCAGCGTAGTGTCCGGGACAGGGTACATCGGGGAGCTGTTTTTT. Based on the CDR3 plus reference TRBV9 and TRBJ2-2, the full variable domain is DSGVTQTPKHLITATGQRVTLRCSPRSGDLSVYWYQQSLDQGLQFLIQYYNGEERAKGNILERFSAQQFPDLHSELNLSSLELGDSALYFCASSVVSGTGYIGELFFGEGSRLTVL.